Listed here are 3 T cell receptor beta chains from one sample, sequenced in a study of blood T cell repertoires in COVID-19. Produced via immunoSEQ multiplex PCR; TCRdb's table is partial and in-frame only. Of around 91,000 clones in the sample, about four fifths are singletons; the top ten hold 15% to 20%. Sequences were obtained from peripheral blood. Receptors were obtained from a woman of 80 years or more with active or convalescent COVID-19.

This rearrangement joins TRBV24-1 to TRBJ2-2; the match to TRBD2 covers 10 bases. CDR3 size: 19 residues. CDR1 and CDR2 from the germline V gene are KGHDR and SFDVKD. Trimming took 1 base from V and 5 from J; bases not matched to a gene: 12. The CDR3 loop reads CATSDFRAGGPGYTGELFF. Written as DNA, the CDR3 is TGTGCCACCAGTGATTTTCGAGCGGGAGGGCCGGGGTATACCGGGGAGCTGTTTTTT.

This clone was recorded a few times. V gene TRBV4-1 combines with J gene TRBJ1-1; D is uncertain. V lost 2 bases, J lost 2 bases, and 12 bases lay in between. CDR1 is MGHRA and CDR2 is YSYEKL in the germline V gene. The CDR3 runs to 15 residues. CDR3: CASSQPGALNTEAFF. CDR3 sequence (DNA): TGCGCCAGCAGCCAACCGGGAGCCCTTAACACTGAAGCTTTCTTT.

The chain employs TRBV19 and TRBJ1-2; 7 positions agree with TRBD1. CDR3 length: 12 residues. The V gene's germline CDR1 is LNHDA and CDR2 SQIVND (reference sequence). The ends lost 5 bases at V and 8 bases at J; junction bases unmatched: 5. CDR3 coding DNA: TGTGCCAGTAGTGCGGACAGGTCGGGCTACACCTTC. This sequence encodes CASSADRSGYTF.